This T cell receptor beta chain was captured by sequencing in a study of T cells after yellow fever vaccination. Study-level information: The authors prepared low-cell-number fractions using SMART-Seq v4 Ultra Low Input. Points from the study as a whole: In FACS-sorted repertoires, abundant clonotypes from the bulk population could appear as contaminants. Boosting was followed by the reappearance of most primary-vaccination clones (less than 98% CD4, around 91% CD8). Weaker overall, the secondary response nonetheless peaked faster (day 5 versus 15).

Germline CDR1 LGHNA, CDR2 YSLEER. This CDR3 has 14 amino acids. V dropped 1 base and J dropped 6; count of bases not matched to a gene: 3. This clonotype occurred many times. What it recognizes is unknown. MiXCR was run by TCRdb on the 5' RACE reads, yielding one entry per CDR3 protein. Of hundreds of thousands of distinct CDR3 sequences listed, roughly 6.2% are singletons. The sequencing used PBMCs, collected 5 days after the yellow fever booster vaccination. This receptor was identified in a man aged 25 to 40 who received the YFV17D yellow fever vaccine. The V gene is TRBV4-3, the J gene TRBJ2-7; 10 bases are shared with TRBD2. The CDR3 sequence: CASSQVTSGTEQYF. In DNA form, the CDR3 reads TGCGCCAGCAGCCAAGTCACTAGCGGGACCGAGCAGTACTTC.